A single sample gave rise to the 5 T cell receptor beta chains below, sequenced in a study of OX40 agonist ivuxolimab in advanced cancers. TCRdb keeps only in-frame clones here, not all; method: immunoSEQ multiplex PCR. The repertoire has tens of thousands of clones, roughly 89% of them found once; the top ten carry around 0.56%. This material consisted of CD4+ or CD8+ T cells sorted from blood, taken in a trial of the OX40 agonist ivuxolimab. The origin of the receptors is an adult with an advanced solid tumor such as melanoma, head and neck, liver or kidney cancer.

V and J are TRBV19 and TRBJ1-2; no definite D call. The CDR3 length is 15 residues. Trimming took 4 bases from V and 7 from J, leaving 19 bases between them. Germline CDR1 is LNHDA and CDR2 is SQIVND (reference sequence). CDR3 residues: CASSTQFAREAGYTF. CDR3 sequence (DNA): TGTGCCAGTAGTACCCAATTCGCTCGGGAGGCTGGCTACACCTTC. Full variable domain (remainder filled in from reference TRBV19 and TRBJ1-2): DGGITQSPKYLFRKEGQNVTLSCEQNLNHDAMYWYRQDPGQGLRLIYYSQIVNDFQKGDIAEGYSVSREKKESFPLTVTSAQKNPTAFYLCASSTQFAREAGYTFGSGTRLTVV.

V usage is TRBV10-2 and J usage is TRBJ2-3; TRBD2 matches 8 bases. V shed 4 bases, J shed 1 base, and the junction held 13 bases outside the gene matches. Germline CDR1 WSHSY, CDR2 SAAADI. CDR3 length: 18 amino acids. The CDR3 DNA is TGCGCCAGCAGTGCCGGGACTAGTGGGGGCGAGGGCACAGATACGCAGTATTTT. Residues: CASSAGTSGGEGTDTQYF.

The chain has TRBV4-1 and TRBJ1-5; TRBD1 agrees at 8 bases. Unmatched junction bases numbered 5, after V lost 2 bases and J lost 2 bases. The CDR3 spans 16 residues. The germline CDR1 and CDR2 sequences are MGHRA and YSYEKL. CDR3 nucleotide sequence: TGCGCCAGCAGCCAACAGGGGGCGCGGGGCAATCAGCCCCAGCATTTT. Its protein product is CASSQQGARGNQPQHF.

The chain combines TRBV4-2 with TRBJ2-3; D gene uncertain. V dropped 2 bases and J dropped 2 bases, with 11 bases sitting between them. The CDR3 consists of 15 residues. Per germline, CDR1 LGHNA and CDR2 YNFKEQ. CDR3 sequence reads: CASSQLPLSTDTQYF. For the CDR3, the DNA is TGTGCCAGCAGCCAATTACCCCTATCCACAGATACGCAGTATTTT.

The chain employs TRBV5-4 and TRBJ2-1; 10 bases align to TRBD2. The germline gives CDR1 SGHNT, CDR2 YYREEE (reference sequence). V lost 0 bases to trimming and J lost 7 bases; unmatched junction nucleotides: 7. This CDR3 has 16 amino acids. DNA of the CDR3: TGTGCCAGCAGCTTGGAGTGGTCTAGCGGGGGTAATGAGCAGTTCTTC. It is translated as CASSLEWSSGGNEQFF.